Listed below are T cell receptor beta chains from one sample, sequenced in a study of beta chain features in type 1 diabetes. Using immunoSEQ multiplex PCR, the repertoire was profiled, and TCRdb retains in-frame clones only, with some absent. This table has 350,000 to 450,000 clones, more than 11% appearing once. Sequenced input: naive CD4+ T cells from blood. These receptors were obtained from a man aged 25-40 years in good health. CDR3s include the opening cysteine and the closing phenylalanine or tryptophan. The order of the fields is J gene, clone size, V gene, D gene, CDR3 DNA, CDR3 protein. D genes are given only for firm matches. Size values are once, few and many counts, or a class for expanded clones, and some rows have none.

J gene: TRBJ2-4
clone size: many
V gene: TRBV2
D gene: NA
CDR3 DNA: TGTGCCAGCAGACTTATGGGGAGAAACATTCAGTACTTC
CDR3 protein: CASRLMGRNIQYF

J gene: TRBJ2-6
clone size: many
V gene: TRBV29-1
D gene: NA
CDR3 DNA: TGCAGCGTTCGAACGCGCGGGGGCAGCTCTGGGGCCAACGTCCTGACTTTC
CDR3 protein: CSVRTRGGSSGANVLTF

J gene: TRBJ1-2
clone size: few
V gene: TRBV7-2
D gene: TRBD1
CDR3 DNA: TGTGCCAGCAGCATCGAAGGACAGGCTGGTGGCTACACCTTC
CDR3 protein: CASSIEGQAGGYTF

J gene: TRBJ1-5
clone size: few
V gene: TRBV29-1
D gene: NA
CDR3 DNA: TGCAGCGTTGAACCCCCGGGGCGCGAAAATCAGCCCCAGCATTTT
CDR3 protein: CSVEPPGRENQPQHF

J gene: TRBJ2-7
clone size: NA
V gene: TRBV7-9
D gene: NA
CDR3 DNA: TGTGCCAGCAGCTTTCGGGACGGAGACCGTGAGCAGTACTTC
CDR3 protein: CASSFRDGDREQYF

J gene: TRBJ1-2
clone size: NA
V gene: TRBV21-1
D gene: NA
CDR3 DNA: TGTGCCAGCAGCAAAGAGGGTGTCAAACATGACGAAGGTGACACCTTC
CDR3 protein: CASSKEGVKHDEGDTF

J gene: TRBJ1-1
clone size: NA
V gene: TRBV14
D gene: NA
CDR3 DNA: TGTGCCAGCAGCCAAGTAGGGGCTAGAACTGAAGCTTTCTTT
CDR3 protein: CASSQVGARTEAFF

J gene: TRBJ2-7
clone size: few
V gene: TRBV7-9
D gene: TRBD2
CDR3 DNA: TGTGCCAGCAGCTTACAAGCGGGGGCAGAGCAGTACTTC
CDR3 protein: CASSLQAGAEQYF

J gene: TRBJ2-7
clone size: NA
V gene: TRBV4-1
D gene: TRBD1
CDR3 DNA: TGCGCCAGCAGCCCACAACTCGGCAGGGGGCTAGGGGAGCAGTACTTC
CDR3 protein: CASSPQLGRGLGEQYF

J gene: TRBJ1-2
clone size: few
V gene: TRBV4-1
D gene: NA
CDR3 DNA: TGCGCCAGCAGCCAGGCCCGAGGGGCAGGGCTTAATGGCTACACCTTC
CDR3 protein: CASSQARGAGLNGYTF

J gene: TRBJ1-1
clone size: NA
V gene: TRBV6-5
D gene: NA
CDR3 DNA: TGTGCCAGCAGCCAGACGAGGAACACTGAAGCTTTCTTT
CDR3 protein: CASSQTRNTEAFF

J gene: TRBJ2-5
clone size: NA
V gene: TRBV29-1
D gene: TRBD1
CDR3 DNA: TGCAGCGTTGCATCATTCGGGACAGGGTTGCAAGAGACCCAGTACTTC
CDR3 protein: CSVASFGTGLQETQYF

J gene: TRBJ2-3
clone size: NA
V gene: TRBV5-1
D gene: TRBD2
CDR3 DNA: TGCGCCAGCAGCTCCGGACAACGGGGGGGAGATACGCAGTATTTT
CDR3 protein: CASSSGQRGGDTQYF

J gene: TRBJ2-1
clone size: many
V gene: TRBV30
D gene: NA
CDR3 DNA: TGTGCCTGGGGACTATTCCGGCACGGGCACAATGAGCAGTTCTTC
CDR3 protein: CAWGLFRHGHNEQFF

J gene: TRBJ1-1
clone size: NA
V gene: TRBV30
D gene: NA
CDR3 DNA: TGTGCCTGGGTGTCGTGGATGGGAGCTTTCTTT
CDR3 protein: CAWVSWMGAFF

J gene: TRBJ1-3
clone size: NA
V gene: TRBV11-2
D gene: NA
CDR3 DNA: TGTGCCAGCAGCCCTCGCTTCGCGGATGTCTCTGGAAACACCATATATTTT
CDR3 protein: CASSPRFADVSGNTIYF

J gene: TRBJ2-5
clone size: NA
V gene: TRBV10-3
D gene: NA
CDR3 DNA: TGTGCCATCAGTGAGTCCCGCGGACAGAGAGAGACCCAGTACTTC
CDR3 protein: CAISESRGQRETQYF

J gene: TRBJ2-1
clone size: NA
V gene: TRBV7-9
D gene: NA
CDR3 DNA: TGTGCCAGCCGAATCAGGACACGGGTTTACAATGAGCAGTTCTTC
CDR3 protein: CASRIRTRVYNEQFF

J gene: TRBJ2-3
clone size: NA
V gene: TRBV5-4
D gene: TRBD2
CDR3 DNA: TGTGCCAGCAGCTCCACTAGCGGGGGAACCCTTACGCAGTATTTT
CDR3 protein: CASSSTSGGTLTQYF

J gene: TRBJ2-5
clone size: few
V gene: TRBV4-1
D gene: TRBD2
CDR3 DNA: TGCGCCAGCAGCCAGGAGGCGGTAGCGGGACGCCAAGAGACCCAGTACTTC
CDR3 protein: CASSQEAVAGRQETQYF

J gene: TRBJ2-3
clone size: NA
V gene: TRBV9
D gene: TRBD2
CDR3 DNA: TGTGCCAGCAGCGTAACTAGCGGCACCACAGATACGCAGTATTTT
CDR3 protein: CASSVTSGTTDTQYF

J gene: TRBJ2-1
clone size: few
V gene: TRBV19
D gene: NA
CDR3 DNA: TGTGCCAGTAGTATAGTAGCCCCGAACAATGAGCAGTTCTTC
CDR3 protein: CASSIVAPNNEQFF

J gene: TRBJ1-2
clone size: NA
V gene: TRBV5-1
D gene: NA
CDR3 DNA: TGCGCCAGCAGCGAGGACAGCTATGGCTACACCTTC
CDR3 protein: CASSEDSYGYTF

J gene: TRBJ2-1
clone size: few
V gene: TRBV25-1
D gene: TRBD2
CDR3 DNA: TGTGCCAGCAGTTCCCAGGGAAATAGCGGGGAGCAGTTCTTC
CDR3 protein: CASSSQGNSGEQFF

J gene: TRBJ1-4
clone size: NA
V gene: TRBV7-9
D gene: TRBD1
CDR3 DNA: TGTGCCAGCAGCAAAGACAGGGGTGGTAGCGAAAAACTGTTTTTT
CDR3 protein: CASSKDRGGSEKLFF

J gene: TRBJ2-7
clone size: NA
V gene: TRBV29-1
D gene: NA
CDR3 DNA: TGCAGCGTTGAAATGGGGGACCCCTACGAGCAGTACTTC
CDR3 protein: CSVEMGDPYEQYF

J gene: TRBJ2-1
clone size: NA
V gene: TRBV10-3
D gene: NA
CDR3 DNA: TGTGCCATCAGTCAACTTGCCCCGTACAATGAGCAGTTCTTC
CDR3 protein: CAISQLAPYNEQFF

J gene: TRBJ2-1
clone size: few
V gene: TRBV7-2
D gene: NA
CDR3 DNA: TGTGCCAGCAGCCCCCGGGGGGCAGCGAATGAGCAGTTCTTC
CDR3 protein: CASSPRGAANEQFF

J gene: TRBJ2-5
clone size: NA
V gene: TRBV1
D gene: NA
CDR3 DNA: TGCACCAGCAGCCAAGGCGGGGGGACTCAAGAGACCCAGTACTTC
CDR3 protein: CTSSQGGGTQETQYF

J gene: TRBJ2-5
clone size: NA
V gene: TRBV21-1
D gene: NA
CDR3 DNA: TGTGCCAGCAGCAAAGAAGGTCTACCCGTCTTCAAAGAGACCCAGTACTTC
CDR3 protein: CASSKEGLPVFKETQYF

J gene: TRBJ2-2
clone size: few
V gene: TRBV29-1
D gene: NA
CDR3 DNA: TGCAGCGTTGACAGGGCCACCGGGGAGCTGTTTTTT
CDR3 protein: CSVDRATGELFF

J gene: TRBJ2-3
clone size: NA
V gene: TRBV9
D gene: TRBD2
CDR3 DNA: TGTGCCAGCAGCGTAGACTCGGGGTGGAGCGGGGTTCAAGATACGCAGTATTTT
CDR3 protein: CASSVDSGWSGVQDTQYF

J gene: TRBJ2-1
clone size: few
V gene: TRBV14
D gene: NA
CDR3 DNA: TGTGCCAGCAGCCGCCCCAGTCGGGCGTACAATGAGCAGTTCTTC
CDR3 protein: CASSRPSRAYNEQFF

J gene: TRBJ2-1
clone size: few
V gene: TRBV27
D gene: NA
CDR3 DNA: TGTGCCAGCAGTTCCCTCTACCCAAGTAAGAATGAGCAGTTCTTC
CDR3 protein: CASSSLYPSKNEQFF

J gene: TRBJ2-3
clone size: few
V gene: TRBV27
D gene: NA
CDR3 DNA: TGTGCCAGCAGTCGAAACGGGAATACGCAGTATTTT
CDR3 protein: CASSRNGNTQYF

J gene: TRBJ2-7
clone size: few
V gene: TRBV5-1
D gene: NA
CDR3 DNA: TGCGCCAGCAGCTTGGGTGACCGGAGGACCGAGCAGTACTTC
CDR3 protein: CASSLGDRRTEQYF

J gene: TRBJ2-1
clone size: few
V gene: TRBV4-3
D gene: TRBD2
CDR3 DNA: TGCGCCAGCAGCCCACGCGGTAGCGGGCACCAATACAATGAGCAGTTCTTC
CDR3 protein: CASSPRGSGHQYNEQFF

J gene: TRBJ1-5
clone size: NA
V gene: TRBV18
D gene: NA
CDR3 DNA: TGTGCCAGCTCAGCCCGTGGGACAACCGGGGAGCCCCAGCATTTT
CDR3 protein: CASSARGTTGEPQHF

J gene: TRBJ2-7
clone size: NA
V gene: TRBV5-1
D gene: NA
CDR3 DNA: TGCGCCAGCAGCAGCGGACAGATCCCCTACGAGCAGTACTTC
CDR3 protein: CASSSGQIPYEQYF

J gene: TRBJ2-1
clone size: NA
V gene: TRBV4-2
D gene: NA
CDR3 DNA: TGTGCCAGCAGCCAAGATGCCACAGGGAGCTCCTACAATGAGCAGTTCTTC
CDR3 protein: CASSQDATGSSYNEQFF

J gene: TRBJ2-1
clone size: NA
V gene: TRBV7-2
D gene: NA
CDR3 DNA: TGTGCCAGCAGCCTCGTCTTGATATTGCACCGGGTCAATGAGCAGTTCTTC
CDR3 protein: CASSLVLILHRVNEQFF

J gene: TRBJ2-5
clone size: few
V gene: TRBV4-3
D gene: NA
CDR3 DNA: TGCGCCAGCAGCCAATGGGGGAATCCGGCGGGCCAAGAGACCCAGTACTTC
CDR3 protein: CASSQWGNPAGQETQYF

J gene: TRBJ2-1
clone size: NA
V gene: TRBV28
D gene: NA
CDR3 DNA: TGTGCCAGTGTTTCTAGCTACCTTGAGCAGTTCTTC
CDR3 protein: CASVSSYLEQFF

J gene: TRBJ1-2
clone size: NA
V gene: TRBV7-2
D gene: NA
CDR3 DNA: TGTGCCAGCAGCTTACTGCAGCCGGGTCCAACTCCCGGCGGCTACACCTTC
CDR3 protein: CASSLLQPGPTPGGYTF

J gene: TRBJ2-1
clone size: NA
V gene: TRBV7-6
D gene: TRBD2
CDR3 DNA: TGTGCCAGCAGCCTTGGGACTAGCGGGGCGCAAGGTGGGCAGTTCTTC
CDR3 protein: CASSLGTSGAQGGQFF

J gene: TRBJ2-3
clone size: NA
V gene: TRBV4-3
D gene: NA
CDR3 DNA: TGCGCCAGCAGCCAAGTTAGTGGCGGGTCGATCGATACGCAGTATTTT
CDR3 protein: CASSQVSGGSIDTQYF

J gene: TRBJ1-2
clone size: NA
V gene: TRBV6-1
D gene: NA
CDR3 DNA: TGTGCCAGCAGTACCTATGGCTACACCTTC
CDR3 protein: CASSTYGYTF

J gene: TRBJ2-7
clone size: NA
V gene: TRBV4-3
D gene: NA
CDR3 DNA: TGCGCCAGCAGCCAAGAGACGCGCTACGAGCAGTACTTC
CDR3 protein: CASSQETRYEQYF

J gene: TRBJ2-5
clone size: few
V gene: TRBV27
D gene: TRBD2
CDR3 DNA: TGTGCCAGCAGTTTGGGACTAGCGGAGACCCAGTACTTC
CDR3 protein: CASSLGLAETQYF

J gene: TRBJ2-1
clone size: NA
V gene: TRBV30
D gene: NA
CDR3 DNA: TGTGCCTGGAGTCGCCCGTGGAATGAGCAGTTCTTC
CDR3 protein: CAWSRPWNEQFF

J gene: TRBJ2-5
clone size: NA
V gene: TRBV18
D gene: TRBD1
CDR3 DNA: TGTGCCAGCTCACCGATCGCAGGGGGCAGGGAGACCCAGTACTTC
CDR3 protein: CASSPIAGGRETQYF

J gene: TRBJ1-5
clone size: NA
V gene: TRBV12-5
D gene: TRBD1
CDR3 DNA: TGTGCTAGTGGTTTGGTACCCCCGGGGACAGGTGGAGTGGGTCAGCCCCAGCATTTT
CDR3 protein: CASGLVPPGTGGVGQPQHF

J gene: TRBJ2-1
clone size: few
V gene: TRBV15
D gene: NA
CDR3 DNA: TGTGCCACCAGCCCCGGGTCCTACAATGAGCAGTTCTTC
CDR3 protein: CATSPGSYNEQFF

J gene: TRBJ1-5
clone size: NA
V gene: TRBV4-3
D gene: NA
CDR3 DNA: TGCGCCAGCAGCCAAGGGGACAGCAATCAGCCCCAGCATTTT
CDR3 protein: CASSQGDSNQPQHF

J gene: TRBJ2-2
clone size: NA
V gene: TRBV29-1
D gene: NA
CDR3 DNA: TGCAGCGTTGAAGATTGGACCGGGGAGCTGTTTTTT
CDR3 protein: CSVEDWTGELFF

J gene: TRBJ1-1
clone size: NA
V gene: TRBV19
D gene: NA
CDR3 DNA: TGTGCCAGCAGGAACACTGAAGCTTTCTTT
CDR3 protein: CASRNTEAFF

J gene: TRBJ2-5
clone size: few
V gene: TRBV7-8
D gene: TRBD1
CDR3 DNA: TGTGCCAGCAGCTTAAGGTGGACAGGGGCGCAAGAGACCCAGTACTTC
CDR3 protein: CASSLRWTGAQETQYF

J gene: TRBJ1-1
clone size: few
V gene: TRBV7-3
D gene: NA
CDR3 DNA: TGTGCCAGCAGCGCCAGGACGGGCGCTGAAGCTTTCTTT
CDR3 protein: CASSARTGAEAFF

J gene: TRBJ2-7
clone size: NA
V gene: TRBV27
D gene: TRBD1
CDR3 DNA: TGTGCCAGCGAGGACAGGGGGCGCCTCCCATACGAGCAGTACTTC
CDR3 protein: CASEDRGRLPYEQYF